This T cell receptor (beta chain) was sequenced for a study of CD8 T cells in ankylosing spondylitis (dated by TCRdb to 2016 to 2017). Regarding the complete study: The study set out to find disease-linked TCR variants by profiling T cell receptor beta repertoires in ankylosing spondylitis patients and healthy donors. Peripheral blood samples were taken, and synovial fluid was additionally collected from ankylosing spondylitis patients. In total, the full study cohort was made up of roughly 100 healthy donors and 25 ankylosing spondylitis patients. Here is what the overall study found, with its caveats: Some motif variants had previously been reported in the synovial fluid and blood of reactive arthritis patients, which suggests shared mechanisms of disease initiation. The disease-linked clones showed a CD8+ phenotype and occurred at relatively low frequencies in peripheral blood. Blood from ankylosing spondylitis patients appeared to be characterized by a TCR beta motif made up of several highly homologous amino acid variants. The disease-linked clones were reported to be significantly enriched in matched synovial fluid samples from ankylosing spondylitis patients.

About this clonotype: The antigen it recognizes is unknown. No base quality values were provided; no much bigger clone lies one nucleotide off.

Sequences SGHRS (CDR1) and YFSETQ (CDR2) are obtained from the germline V gene. Relative to germline, V is 0 bases shorter and J is 4 bases shorter, with 10 bases between their ends. Measured from the cysteine to the phenylalanine, the CDR3 is 15 residues long. Solely the CDR3 DNA is kept, with 45 bases framed from the first base. The reads were generated on an Illumina HiSeq 2500. Quantitative 5'-RACE with molecular barcodes was the method used to prepare the TCR beta libraries. The authors processed their data as follows. A new computational method, built on a probabilistic model of VDJ rearrangement, was used to identify disease-linked TCR variants. Clones were called with MiXCR by TCRdb after fastp trimmed the public reads at Q25, and only in-frame beta chains were retained. CDR3 protein duplicates are merged, each entry listing the most common genes and DNA. The V and J calls and clone size are TCRdb's, not the authors'. The sample table lists under 550,000 distinct CDR3 sequences, about 25% of them with a count of one. The ten largest clonotypes hold about 1% of the sample.

The receptor was isolated from a male donor with ankylosing spondylitis. This chain is built from TRBV5-1 and TRBJ2-2; the D region possibly corresponds to TRBD1 (6 bases align). The material sequenced was blood, either unsorted or a sorted T cell fraction (not recorded which). The CDR3 amino acid sequence is: CASSLGSGATGELFF. The DNA sequence follows: TGCGCCAGCAGCTTGGGTTCAGGGGCCACCGGGGAGCTGTTTTTT.